A single sample gave rise to the 30 T cell receptor beta chains below, sequenced in a study of T-cell reconstitution after alpha-beta-depleted transplantation in children. The library targeted TCRbeta and was prepared with unique molecular identifiers. TCRdb called the PCR reads again in MiXCR, with one record for every CDR3 protein. This table holds 200,000 to 250,000 distinct CDR3 sequences, 24% found once. The sequenced sample was PBMCs, mostly from graft donor cells, obtained 360 days after TCRalphabeta/CD19-depleted stem cell transplant. The receptors come from a female patient aged 2-9 years who had a stem cell transplant for congenital amegakaryocytic thrombocytopenia, so the T cells may come from the graft donor.

The genes are TRBV4-2 and TRBJ2-7; D is perhaps TRBD1 (5 bases). The V and J ends lost 2 bases and 2 bases respectively, with 10 bases between them. The germline gives CDR1 LGHNA, CDR2 YNFKEQ. This CDR3 is 14 amino acids long. CDR3 DNA: TGTGCCAGCAGCCAATATGGGGCAGCCTACGAGCAGTACTTC. It codes for CASSQYGAAYEQYF.

The chain joins TRBV20-1 to TRBJ2-6; D uncertain. From germline, CDR1 is DFQATT and CDR2 SNEGSKA (reference sequence). The CDR3 has 12 amino acids. DNA of the CDR3: TGCAGCCCCACCTCTGGGGCCAACGTCCTGACTTTC. Its protein product is CSPTSGANVLTF.

This chain connects TRBV7-9 to TRBJ1-2; D remains ambiguous. The CDR3 extends over 13 amino acids. Germline V gene sequence: CDR1 SEHNR, CDR2 FQNEAQ (reference sequence). V lost 3 bases to trimming and J lost 2 bases, with 7 bases between them. DNA for the CDR3: TGTGCCAGCAGCTTCGGGAAAAACTATGGCTACACCTTC. The encoded protein is CASSFGKNYGYTF. The whole variable domain, filled in from reference TRBV7-9 and TRBJ1-2, reads DTGVSQNPRHKITKRGQNVTFRCDPISEHNRLYWYRQTLGQGPEFLTYFQNEAQLEKSRLLSDRFSAERPKGSFSTLEIQRTEQGDSAMYLCASSFGKNYGYTFGSGTRLTVV.

This chain uses TRBV12-3 or TRBV12-4 with TRBJ1-1, with D unresolved. This CDR3 comprises 13 residues. V was trimmed by 2 bases and J by 10 bases, leaving 14 bases between them. As DNA, the CDR3 is TGTGCCAGCAGTTTAACTGGATCCAGTGGAGCTTTCTTT. This encodes CASSLTGSSGAFF.

This clonotype was counted only a few times. The DNA of the CDR3 is TGTGCCAGCAGCTCTCGGACTAGCGGGAGAGGCAATGAGCAGTTCTTC. This encodes CASSSRTSGRGNEQFF. V gene TRBV12-3 or TRBV12-4 combines with J gene TRBJ2-1; TRBD2 agrees at 13 bases. The J segment lost 6 bases and the V segment lost 6 bases, leaving 8 bases of the junction unmatched. The CDR3 is 16 residues long.

This clonotype was counted between two and nine times. V and J are TRBV27 and TRBJ2-5; TRBD2 aligns across 15 bases. The CDR3 runs 18 residues. V lost 1 base to trimming and J lost 5 bases; unmatched junction nucleotides: 8. Germline CDR1 and CDR2: MNHEY and SMNVEV (reference sequence). CDR3 coding DNA: TGTGCCAGCAGTTTATACGCGGGACTAGCGGGAGGTCGGGAGACCCAGTACTTC. It yields the protein CASSLYAGLAGGRETQYF.

V is TRBV5-5 and J is TRBJ2-7, with D possibly TRBD1 on 5 matching bases. This CDR3 comprises 15 residues. Germline CDR1 is SGHKS and CDR2 is YYEKEE (reference sequence). The V gene lost 0 bases and the J gene lost 2 bases, with 12 bases spanning the gap. CDR3 loop: CASSLGRQKTYEQYF. CDR3 DNA: TGTGCCAGCAGCTTGGGGCGACAGAAAACCTACGAGCAGTACTTC.

This clonotype was detected a few times. J is TRBJ2-3 and V is TRBV20-1; 15 bases align to TRBD2. The trim removed 5 bases at V and 4 bases at J, leaving 7 bases unmatched. Germline loops: CDR1 DFQATT, CDR2 SNEGSKA (reference sequence). The CDR3 length is 16 residues. In DNA form, the CDR3 reads TGCAGTGCTTCGGGACTAGCGGGGGGCGGGGCAGATACGCAGTATTTT. This codes for CSASGLAGGGADTQYF.

This clonotype was seen just once. The chain links TRBV11-3 to TRBJ2-1; 9 bases align to TRBD1. The CDR3 sequence is 15 residues long. Trimming cost V 5 bases and J 7 bases; bases outside gene matches: 9. Germline CDR1 reads SGHNT; CDR2 reads YENEEA. Here the CDR3 reads CASSTRDREINEQFF. The CDR3 coding sequence is TGTGCCAGCAGCACCCGGGACAGGGAAATAAATGAGCAGTTCTTC. The whole variable domain, remainder taken from reference TRBV11-3 and TRBJ2-1, is EAGVVQSPRYKIIEKKQPVAFWCNPISGHNTLYWYLQNLGQGPELLIRYENEEAVDDSQLPKDRFSAERLKGVDSTLKIQPAELGDSAVYLCASSTRDREINEQFFGPGTRLTVL.

CDR3 sequence: CASSPYDRTVPWEQYF. In DNA, the CDR3 is TGTGCCAGCAGCCCATACGACAGGACAGTCCCATGGGAGCAGTACTTC. The V and J genes are TRBV7-9 and TRBJ2-7, with D perhaps matching TRBD1 (6 bases). V was clipped by 5 bases and J by 7 bases, with 24 bases between them. Germline V gene lookup returns CDR1 SEHNR and CDR2 FQNEAQ (reference sequence). CDR3 size: 16 residues. The full variable domain, its missing parts supplied by reference TRBV7-9 and TRBJ2-7, is DTGVSQNPRHKITKRGQNVTFRCDPISEHNRLYWYRQTLGQGPEFLTYFQNEAQLEKSRLLSDRFSAERPKGSFSTLEIQRTEQGDSAMYLCASSPYDRTVPWEQYFGPGTRLTVT.

This chain connects TRBV5-1 to TRBJ2-7; no definite D call. The CDR3 loop spans 12 amino acids. V lost 3 bases and J 6 bases, leaving 10 bases between the germline ends. The germline CDR1 and CDR2 sequences are SGHRS and YFSETQ. In nucleotides, the CDR3 is TGCGCCAGCAGCTATAGGTGGGGCGAGCAGTACTTC. Translating it yields CASSYRWGEQYF.

The chain combines TRBV5-5 with TRBJ2-3, with unresolved D. V was shortened by 5 bases and J by 3 bases, with 13 bases between the two germline ends. The CDR3 covers 14 residues. Germline values: CDR1 SGHKS, CDR2 YYEKEE (reference sequence). Written as DNA, the CDR3 is TGTGCCAGCAGATTCCAAGGCGTTACAGATACGCAGTATTTT. Translated, it gives CASRFQGVTDTQYF.

This clonotype was observed a few times. The V and J genes are TRBV6-2 or TRBV6-3 and TRBJ1-1; 8 bases are a match to TRBD1. The V gene's germline CDR1 is MNHEY and CDR2 SVGEGT. V shed 2 bases, J shed 3 bases, and the junction held 5 bases outside the gene matches. This CDR3 region has 15 residues. As DNA, the CDR3 is TGTGCCAGCAGTTACCAGGGGGCAGGGTACACTGAAGCTTTCTTT. Encoded protein: CASSYQGAGYTEAFF.

The chain has TRBV28 and TRBJ2-1; possible D gene TRBD2, 6 bases. This CDR3 has 17 amino acids. Trimming pared 6 bases from V and 5 bases from J, leaving 23 bases between. Germline CDR1 and CDR2: MDHEN and SYDVKM. The CDR3 DNA follows: TGTGCCAGCAGCCCCCTGACTAAGCGACTAGTCCACAATGAGCAGTTCTTC. Its protein product is CASSPLTKRLVHNEQFF.

This chain joins TRBV5-1 and TRBJ1-2, with 7 positions matching TRBD1. The germline gives CDR1 SGHRS, CDR2 YFSETQ. The ends lost 4 bases at V and 6 bases at J; junction bases unmatched: 6. The CDR3 extends over 13 amino acids. The DNA of the CDR3 is TGCGCCAGCAGCACACCAACAGGGGATGGCTACACCTTC. This encodes CASSTPTGDGYTF.

This clonotype was found many times. The CDR3 loop reads CASSQNTLYNEQFF. The CDR3 DNA follows: TGTGCCAGCAGCCAAAATACGCTCTACAATGAGCAGTTCTTC. The chain links TRBV3-1 to TRBJ2-1, with no clear D. V shed 2 bases and J shed 3 bases, with 8 bases lying between them. The CDR3 is 14 amino acids. CDR1 is LGHDT, CDR2 YNNKEL, per germline (reference sequence).

J is TRBJ1-1 and V is TRBV24-1; 8 bases map to TRBD1. The CDR3 length is 16 residues. Trimming cost V 3 bases and J 4 bases; bases outside gene matches: 9. The germline gives CDR1 KGHDR, CDR2 SFDVKD. CDR3 protein: CATSDGTGRGSTEAFF. CDR3 coding DNA: TGTGCCACCAGTGATGGGACAGGTAGGGGTTCCACTGAAGCTTTCTTT.

This clonotype was counted at least ten times. This chain uses TRBV28 with TRBJ1-1, with a tentative D call TRBD1 (5 bases). The CDR3 contains 13 residues. Looked up from germline, CDR1 is MDHEN and CDR2 is SYDVKM. V lost 3 bases to trimming and J lost 6 bases, with 11 bases between them. The CDR3 here is CASSFQRGPEAFF. The CDR3 DNA sequence: TGTGCCAGCAGTTTTCAGAGGGGCCCTGAAGCTTTCTTT.

This clonotype was found many times. The chain recombines TRBV5-1 with TRBJ2-1; 13 bases are a match to TRBD2. Germline lookup yields CDR1 SGHRS and CDR2 YFSETQ. V lost 3 bases, J lost 8 bases, and 5 bases stayed unmatched. This CDR3 is 15 amino acids long. The CDR3 loop is CASSSGLAGADEQFF. The CDR3 region has the DNA TGCGCCAGCAGCTCCGGACTAGCGGGAGCGGATGAGCAGTTCTTC.

The chain employs TRBV12-3 or TRBV12-4 and TRBJ2-7, with D uncertain. The CDR3 has 12 amino acids. V lost 7 bases, J lost 9 bases, and 16 bases lay in between. The CDR3 sequence: CASIFGSFGQYF. CDR3 sequence (DNA): TGTGCCAGCATTTTCGGTAGCTTTGGGCAGTACTTC.

This clonotype came up a few times. CDR3 coding DNA: TGTGCCAGCAGTTTAGGCGAACCGGGACTGGGGAATCGAGGGGAGACCCAGTACTTC. Protein product: CASSLGEPGLGNRGETQYF. V and J are TRBV12-3 or TRBV12-4 and TRBJ2-5, with D perhaps TRBD2 (6 bases). The length of the CDR3 is 19 residues. Trimming cost V 1 base and J 5 bases, with 26 bases left between them.

The chain uses TRBV6-5 and TRBJ2-1; TRBD2 agrees at 7 bases. Trimming removed 2 bases from V and 10 bases from J; junction bases left unmatched: 2. Germline-derived CDR1 and CDR2 are MNHEY and SVGAGI. This CDR3 contains 12 residues. The CDR3 DNA sequence: TGTGCCAGCAGTTACGCGGGGGAAGAGCAGTTCTTC. Translation: CASSYAGEEQFF.

This rearrangement joins TRBV20-1 to TRBJ2-1, with D hard to call. Germline CDR1 reads DFQATT; CDR2 reads SNEGSKA (reference sequence). This CDR3 region has 16 residues. The V end was cut by 4 bases, the J end by 4 bases, with 20 bases between. The CDR3 coding sequence is TGCAGTGCTACTTCCTTTGGCCCGGATACATACAATGAGCAGTTCTTC. It specifies CSATSFGPDTYNEQFF.

This clonotype has a count of ten or more. The rearrangement links TRBV18 to TRBJ2-1; D remains unclear. V shed 8 bases and J shed 4 bases, with 9 bases lying between them. The length of the CDR3 is 12 residues. In germline, CDR1 is KGHSH, CDR2 LQKENI. As DNA, the CDR3 is TGTGCCAGCAGGACCAGTTACAATGAGCAGTTCTTC. Protein sequence: CASRTSYNEQFF.

This clonotype came up a few times. This chain uses TRBV12-3 or TRBV12-4 with TRBJ2-3, with 12 bases aligning to TRBD2. The CDR3 consists of 15 residues. J gave up 5 bases and V 6 bases, and 6 bases lay outside the gene matches. The CDR3 bases are TGTGCCAGCAGGAGGACTAGCGGGAAGGGAGATACGCAGTATTTT. It yields the protein CASRRTSGKGDTQYF.

The gene calls are TRBV5-4 and TRBJ2-1, with 10 bases that match TRBD2. V gave up 4 bases and J gave up 2 bases; unmatched junction bases: 3. CDR1 and CDR2 (germline): SGHNT, YYREEE (reference sequence). The CDR3 covers 15 residues. CDR3 protein: CASSHSGRAYNEQFF. Written as DNA, the CDR3 is TGTGCCAGCAGCCACAGCGGGAGGGCCTACAATGAGCAGTTCTTC.

The chain joins TRBV30 to TRBJ1-6; 7 bases align to TRBD1. V gave up 0 bases and J gave up 7 bases; unmatched junction bases: 3. The CDR3 runs to 14 residues. The V gene's germline CDR1 is GTSNPN and CDR2 SVGIG (reference sequence). The DNA for the CDR3 is TGTGCCTGGAGTGTGGGACAGCCAAATTCACCCCTCCACTTT. It is translated as CAWSVGQPNSPLHF.

The chain employs TRBV29-1 and TRBJ1-1; D remains unclear. V was cut by 4 bases and J by 1 base, with 10 bases left in between. Germline-derived CDR1 and CDR2 are SQVTM and ANQGSEA. This CDR3 has 13 amino acids. The CDR3, as DNA: TGCAGCGTTGTGCGGGGTCCGAACACTGAAGCTTTCTTT. This gives the protein CSVVRGPNTEAFF. The full variable domain, its missing parts supplied by reference TRBV29-1 and TRBJ1-1, is SAVISQKPSRDICQRGTSLTIQCQVDSQVTMMFWYRQQPGQSLTLIATANQGSEATYESGFVIDKFPISRPNLTFSTLTVSNMSPEDSSIYLCSVVRGPNTEAFFGQGTRLTVV.

The rearrangement links TRBV6-5 to TRBJ2-7; the match to TRBD2 covers 9 bases. Germline CDR1 MNHEY, CDR2 SVGAGI. V was pared by 2 bases and J by 0 bases, with 8 bases of the junction left unmatched. This CDR3 region has 17 residues. The CDR3 bases are TGTGCCAGCAGTTACGGGGCACTAGCGGGTGTCTCCTACGAGCAGTACTTC. It is translated as CASSYGALAGVSYEQYF.

This clonotype was observed at least ten times. The V gene is TRBV12-3 or TRBV12-4, the J gene TRBJ2-3; TRBD1 matches at 8 bases. This CDR3 spans 15 amino acids. V trimming: 5 bases; J trimming: 3 bases; junction bases outside the gene matches: 7. The CDR3 bases are TGTGCCAGCAGTCATGGGACAGGAGGGACAGATACGCAGTATTTT. This translates into CASSHGTGGTDTQYF.